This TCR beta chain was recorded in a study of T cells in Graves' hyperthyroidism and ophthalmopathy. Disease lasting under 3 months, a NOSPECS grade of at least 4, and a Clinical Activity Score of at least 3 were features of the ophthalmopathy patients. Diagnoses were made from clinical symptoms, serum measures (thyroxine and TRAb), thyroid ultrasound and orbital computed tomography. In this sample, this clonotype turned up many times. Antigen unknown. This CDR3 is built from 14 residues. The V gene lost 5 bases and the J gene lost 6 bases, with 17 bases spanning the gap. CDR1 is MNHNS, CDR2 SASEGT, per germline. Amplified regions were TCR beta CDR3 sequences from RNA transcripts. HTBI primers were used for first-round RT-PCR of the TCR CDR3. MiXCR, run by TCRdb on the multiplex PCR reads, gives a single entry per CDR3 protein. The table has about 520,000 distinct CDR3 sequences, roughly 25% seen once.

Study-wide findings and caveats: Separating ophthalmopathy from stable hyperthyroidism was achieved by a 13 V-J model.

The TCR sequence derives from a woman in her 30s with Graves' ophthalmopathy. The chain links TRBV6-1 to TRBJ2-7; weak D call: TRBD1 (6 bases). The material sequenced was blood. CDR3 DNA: TGTGCCAGCAGTCCCCTTTCCAGGGGCCGCGAGCAGTACTTC. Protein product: CASSPLSRGREQYF.